Listed below are T cell receptor beta chains from one sample, sequenced in a study of blood T cell repertoires in COVID-19. Clones were read by immunoSEQ multiplex PCR, and TCRdb kept only the in-frame ones, dropping some. The sample holds fewer than 200,000 clones; about 85% are singletons and the top ten take 20% to 30%. Sequenced input: peripheral blood. The receptors originated from a man between 60 and 70 years old with acute or convalescent COVID-19. Each CDR3 is given with its conserved first and last residue. The D gene is left open where the match is weak. A clone size is listed for some rows: how often the clone was seen (once, few, many), or a class if it is expanded.

abundance: NA; j_gene: TRBJ2-7; d_gene: TRBD2; v_gene: TRBV5-4; CDR3aa: CASSPGLAGQVHYEQYF; CDR3nt: TGTGCCAGCAGCCCAGGACTAGCGGGTCAGGTTCACTACGAGCAGTACTTC
abundance: NA; j_gene: TRBJ1-1; d_gene: NA; v_gene: TRBV19; CDR3aa: CASSLRTGVNTEAFF; CDR3nt: TGTGCCAGTAGTCTTCGGACCGGGGTGAACACTGAAGCTTTCTTT
abundance: NA; j_gene: TRBJ2-2; d_gene: TRBD2; v_gene: TRBV7-6; CDR3aa: CASSTATSGSSGELFF; CDR3nt: TGTGCCAGCAGCACCGCGACTAGCGGGAGTTCCGGGGAGCTGTTTTTT
abundance: few; j_gene: TRBJ2-1; d_gene: TRBD2; v_gene: TRBV5-6; CDR3aa: CASTNYRTSGSLSVWGQFF; CDR3nt: TGTGCCAGCACCAACTATAGGACTAGCGGGAGTCTATCGGTCTGGGGGCAGTTCTTC
abundance: few; j_gene: TRBJ2-2; d_gene: NA; v_gene: TRBV24-1; CDR3aa: CATSDPLGIGGELFF; CDR3nt: TGTGCCACCAGTGACCCCCTCGGGATCGGCGGGGAGCTGTTTTTT
abundance: NA; j_gene: TRBJ1-3; d_gene: NA; v_gene: TRBV9; CDR3aa: CASSVATGTGNTIYF; CDR3nt: TGTGCCAGCAGCGTAGCTACAGGGACGGGAAACACCATATATTTT
abundance: NA; j_gene: TRBJ1-2; d_gene: NA; v_gene: TRBV4-1; CDR3aa: CASSQDTSGFYGYTF; CDR3nt: TGCGCCAGCAGCCAAGATACGTCAGGTTTCTATGGCTACACCTTC
abundance: NA; j_gene: TRBJ2-1; d_gene: TRBD2; v_gene: TRBV5-5; CDR3aa: CASTGRGIFYNEQFF; CDR3nt: TGTGCCAGCACCGGGAGGGGGATCTTCTACAATGAGCAGTTCTTC
abundance: NA; j_gene: TRBJ2-1; d_gene: TRBD2; v_gene: TRBV24-1; CDR3aa: CATSDPTSGGYNEQFF; CDR3nt: TGTGCCACCAGTGATCCCACTAGCGGGGGGTACAATGAGCAGTTCTTC
abundance: few; j_gene: TRBJ2-2; d_gene: NA; v_gene: TRBV6-1; CDR3aa: CASSEVSVTGELFF; CDR3nt: TGTGCCAGCAGTGAAGTGTCAGTCACCGGGGAGCTGTTTTTT
abundance: NA; j_gene: TRBJ2-7; d_gene: NA; v_gene: TRBV10-3; CDR3aa: CAIKQDYEQYF; CDR3nt: TGTGCCATCAAACAGGACTACGAGCAGTACTTC
abundance: NA; j_gene: TRBJ1-6; d_gene: TRBD1; v_gene: TRBV7-3; CDR3aa: CASSFDRAGNSPLHF; CDR3nt: TGTGCCAGCAGCTTCGACAGGGCGGGTAATTCACCCCTCCACTTT
abundance: NA; j_gene: TRBJ1-5; d_gene: NA; v_gene: TRBV6-6; CDR3aa: CASSEGVNQPQHF; CDR3nt: TGTGCCAGCAGCGAGGGCGTCAATCAGCCCCAGCATTTT
abundance: NA; j_gene: TRBJ1-2; d_gene: TRBD1; v_gene: TRBV27; CDR3aa: CASSQTQGRLSYTF; CDR3nt: TGTGCCAGCAGTCAAACACAGGGGCGACTTTCCTACACCTTC
abundance: NA; j_gene: TRBJ2-3; d_gene: TRBD2; v_gene: TRBV6-5; CDR3aa: CASIKGLAETDTQYF; CDR3nt: TGTGCCAGCATTAAAGGACTAGCGGAGACAGATACGCAGTATTTT
abundance: NA; j_gene: TRBJ2-2; d_gene: TRBD2; v_gene: TRBV4-2; CDR3aa: CASSQGTSVGNTGELFF; CDR3nt: TGTGCCAGCAGCCAAGGGACTAGCGTGGGGAACACCGGGGAGCTGTTTTTT
abundance: NA; j_gene: TRBJ1-1; d_gene: NA; v_gene: TRBV24-1; CDR3aa: CATSDHLSTEAFF; CDR3nt: TGTGCCACCAGTGACCACCTGAGCACTGAAGCTTTCTTT
abundance: NA; j_gene: TRBJ1-2; d_gene: NA; v_gene: TRBV7-3; CDR3aa: CASSLEQNYGYTF; CDR3nt: TGTGCCAGCAGCTTAGAACAGAACTATGGCTACACCTTC
abundance: NA; j_gene: TRBJ1-5; d_gene: NA; v_gene: TRBV7-2; CDR3aa: CASSFTGMQPQHF; CDR3nt: TGTGCCAGCAGTTTTACAGGGATGCAGCCCCAGCATTTT
abundance: NA; j_gene: TRBJ2-4; d_gene: TRBD2; v_gene: TRBV5-4; CDR3aa: CASSLAGRDIQYF; CDR3nt: TGTGCCAGCAGCTTGGCTGGGAGGGACATTCAGTACTTC
abundance: NA; j_gene: TRBJ2-7; d_gene: TRBD2; v_gene: TRBV27; CDR3aa: CASSSRLAGVREQYF; CDR3nt: TGTGCCAGCAGTTCACGACTAGCGGGAGTTCGGGAGCAGTACTTC
abundance: NA; j_gene: TRBJ2-7; d_gene: NA; v_gene: TRBV30; CDR3aa: CAWSVIRGEQYF; CDR3nt: TGTGCCTGGAGTGTAATACGGGGCGAGCAGTACTTC